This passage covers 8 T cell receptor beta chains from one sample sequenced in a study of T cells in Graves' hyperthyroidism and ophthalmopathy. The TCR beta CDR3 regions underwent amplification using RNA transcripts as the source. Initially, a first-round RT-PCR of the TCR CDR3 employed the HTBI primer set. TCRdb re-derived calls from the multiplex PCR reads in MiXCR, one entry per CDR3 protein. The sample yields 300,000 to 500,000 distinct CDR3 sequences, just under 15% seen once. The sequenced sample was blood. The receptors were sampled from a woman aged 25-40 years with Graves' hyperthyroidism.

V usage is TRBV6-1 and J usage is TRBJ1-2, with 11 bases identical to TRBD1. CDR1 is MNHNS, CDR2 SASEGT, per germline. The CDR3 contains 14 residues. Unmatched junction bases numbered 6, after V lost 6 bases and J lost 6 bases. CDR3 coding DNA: TGTGCCAGCAGAGCCGGGACAGGGGGTGATGGCTACACCTTC. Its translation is CASRAGTGGDGYTF.

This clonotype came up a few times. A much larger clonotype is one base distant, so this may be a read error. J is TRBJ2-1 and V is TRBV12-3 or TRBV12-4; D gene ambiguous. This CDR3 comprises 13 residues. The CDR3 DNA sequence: TGTGCCAGCAACCTCTTCAGTAACAATGAGCGGTTCTTC. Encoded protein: CASNLFSNNERFF.

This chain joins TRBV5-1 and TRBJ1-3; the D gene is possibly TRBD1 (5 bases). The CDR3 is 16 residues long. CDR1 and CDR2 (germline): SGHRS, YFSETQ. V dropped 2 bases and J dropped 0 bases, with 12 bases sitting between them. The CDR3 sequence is CASSLGDRGSGNTIYF. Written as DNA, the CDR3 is TGCGCCAGCAGCTTAGGGGATCGGGGCTCTGGAAACACCATATATTTT.

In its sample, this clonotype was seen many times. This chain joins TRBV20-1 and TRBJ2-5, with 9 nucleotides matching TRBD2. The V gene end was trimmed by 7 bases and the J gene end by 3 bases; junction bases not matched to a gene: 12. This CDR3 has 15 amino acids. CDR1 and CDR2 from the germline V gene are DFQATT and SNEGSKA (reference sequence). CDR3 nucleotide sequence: TGCAGTGTCCCCCGGAGCGGGAGGCCCAAAGAGACCCAGTACTTC. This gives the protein CSVPRSGRPKETQYF.

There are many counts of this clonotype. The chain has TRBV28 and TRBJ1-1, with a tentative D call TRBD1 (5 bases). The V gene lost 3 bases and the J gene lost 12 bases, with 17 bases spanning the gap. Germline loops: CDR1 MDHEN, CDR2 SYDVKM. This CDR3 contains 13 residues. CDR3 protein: CASSLLQGGFSFF. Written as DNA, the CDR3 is TGTGCCAGCAGTTTGCTGCAGGGAGGTTTCTCTTTCTTT.

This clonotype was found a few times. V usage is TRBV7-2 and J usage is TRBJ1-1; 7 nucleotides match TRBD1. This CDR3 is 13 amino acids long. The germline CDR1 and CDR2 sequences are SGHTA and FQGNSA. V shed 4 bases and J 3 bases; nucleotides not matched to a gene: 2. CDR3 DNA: TGTGCCAGCAGCTCAGGGGGTTACACTGAAGCTTTCTTT. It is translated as CASSSGGYTEAFF.

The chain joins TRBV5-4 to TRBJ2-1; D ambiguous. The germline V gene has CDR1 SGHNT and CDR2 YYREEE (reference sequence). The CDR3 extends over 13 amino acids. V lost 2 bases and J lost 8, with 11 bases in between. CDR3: CASSFRVRDEQFF. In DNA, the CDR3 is TGTGCCAGCAGCTTTCGAGTTCGCGATGAGCAGTTCTTC.

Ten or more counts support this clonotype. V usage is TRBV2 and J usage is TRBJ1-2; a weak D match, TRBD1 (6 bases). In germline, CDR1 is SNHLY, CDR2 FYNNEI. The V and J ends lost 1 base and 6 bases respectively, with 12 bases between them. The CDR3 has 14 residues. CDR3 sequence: CASSEGGRGDGYTF. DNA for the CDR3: TGTGCCAGCAGTGAAGGGGGCAGGGGCGATGGCTACACCTTC.